This T cell receptor (beta chain) was recovered during a study of T cell responses to AZD1222 COVID-19 vaccine. Regarding the study as a whole: Unmutated variant regions reportedly attract nearly half of all spike-specific TCRs. Repertoires were collected only later (after the peak T cell response had occurred). Researchers report vaccine-associated CD4 TCRs spanning spike, with dominance at 160-218 and 743-854.

Clones were read by immunoSEQ multiplex PCR, and TCRdb kept only the in-frame ones, dropping some. This sample has roughly 140,000 clones; approximately 88% occur once, and the top ten carry approximately 2.3%. Details on this clone: The antigen is unknown.

Between the trimmed V and J ends, which lost 3 bases and 2 bases, there was a span of 13 bases. The CDR3 loop spans 15 amino acids. Germline V gives CDR1 MDHEN, CDR2 SYDVKM. The chain employs TRBV28 and TRBJ2-5; D unclear. Here the sequenced sample was peripheral blood, taken on day 0 of AZD1222 vaccination. The clonotype originates from an adult in good health. The DNA for the CDR3 is TGTGCCAGCAGTTTTCTGGGCTCCCTACAAGAGACCCAGTACTTC. This encodes CASSFLGSLQETQYF.